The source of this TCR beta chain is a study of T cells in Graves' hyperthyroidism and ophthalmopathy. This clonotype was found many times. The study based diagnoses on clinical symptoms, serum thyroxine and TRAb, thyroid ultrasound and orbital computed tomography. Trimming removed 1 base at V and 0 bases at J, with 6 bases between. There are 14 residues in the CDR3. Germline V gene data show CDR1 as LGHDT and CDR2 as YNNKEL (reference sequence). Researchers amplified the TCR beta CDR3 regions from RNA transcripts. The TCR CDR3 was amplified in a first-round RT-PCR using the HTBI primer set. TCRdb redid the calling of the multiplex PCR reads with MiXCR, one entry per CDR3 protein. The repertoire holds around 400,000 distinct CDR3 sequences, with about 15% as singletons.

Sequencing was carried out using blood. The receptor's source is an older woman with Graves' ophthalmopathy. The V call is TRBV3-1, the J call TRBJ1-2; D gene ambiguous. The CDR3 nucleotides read TGTGCCAGCAGCCAAGCAAATCCTAACTATGGCTACACCTTC. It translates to CASSQANPNYGYTF.